The T cell receptor (beta chain) described here comes from a study of shared clonotypes between healthy human individuals (dated by TCRdb to about 2020). General notes on the study: The cohort included three men and two women between 18 and 49 years of age. For each donor, CD4 naive and CD4 memory were each run on three plates, CD8 naive on two plates, and CD8 memory on one plate. Blood TCR repertoires of roughly five healthy adults were deeply sequenced to estimate repertoire size and the extent of clonotype sharing between individuals. To increase sequencing depth and limit assay-specific biases, TCR repertoire library preparation and sequencing were carried out by different laboratories using diverse techniques. Leukapheresis yielded between about 0.94 and 9.5 billion PBMCs per donor.

The CDR3 runs 15 amino acids, cysteine and phenylalanine included. CDR3 DNA is the only sequence kept; it has 45 bases, read in frame from the first base. V was cut back by 2 bases and J by 4 bases, leaving a gap of 15 bases between them. CDR1 SGHRS and CDR2 YFSETQ were looked up in the germline V gene. As for this clone: Its specific antigen is unknown. Base qualities are not provided; no much larger clone lies one nucleotide away.

Points the paper makes about the study in general: About 5% of naive CD4, roughly 3.6% of naive CD8, about 2.1% of memory CD4, and roughly 0.4% of memory CD8 clonotypes were shared across several donors. Sampling was restricted to blood, and TCR repertoires in tissue are likely to differ from TCR repertoires in blood. The genetic and exposure-history diversity represented was limited by the small number of donors. Incomplete sequencing was indicated by rarefaction of sorted-subset datasets, despite the large sequencing depth. Clonotypes shared by all four sorted-subset donors showed higher generation probabilities than non-shared clonotypes. Naive subsets generally had larger estimated clonotype richness than memory subsets. Pairwise subsampling indicated that sequencing depth was expected to affect the degree of clonotype sharing among donors.

TCR CDR3 regions were amplified from genomic DNA by multiplex PCR using the deep immunoSEQ assay. For each cell subset, the extracted genomic DNA was distributed evenly across all wells of several immunoSEQ 96-well plates, and each plate served as one replicate. For sorted subsets, roughly 200 ng of genomic DNA, equivalent to around 30,000 T cell genomes, went into each replicate PCR. The purified libraries were quantified using a Qubit 3.0 fluorometer, sized with a Bioanalyzer 2100, and then quantified again using the KAPA Library Quantification kit. Each immunoSEQ 96-well plate was sequenced on its own single-read 150-cycle Illumina NextSeq 550 flow cell. As for the authors' bioinformatics: Because the immunoSEQ output held only junctional sequences and lacked quality scores, the filtering could not match the filtering applied to full-length reads. To assign V/J genes and CDR3, sequences were annotated against IMGT germline references using PyIR, a Python wrapper for IgBLAST v1.9. Reads with weak V/J assignments (E-value above 1e-6), missing CDR3, stop codons, out-of-frame junctions, or ambiguous translated residues were removed. V3J clonotypes were defined as sequences sharing an identical inferred V gene, J gene, and CDR3 amino acid sequence. Percentage overlap between repertoires was computed as shared unique clonotypes divided by the size of the smaller repertoire. Richness of each repertoire was evaluated using RTK rarefaction, the Chao1 estimator, and Recon v2.1 estimates of unobserved clonotypes. For all TCRbeta clonotypes obtained by the gDNA method from a few donors, generation probabilities were computed with OLGA. TCRdb's version of the immuneACCESS table is confined to in-frame rearrangements and falls short of the full clone set. An unresolved V gene accounts for under half of the shortfall where checked; the remainder is of unknown origin. Clonal size and the V and J genes are those of that table, whereas D and trimming came from the DNA. This sample has 2.5 million or so clones in its table, and around 90% of those were observed once. Of the sample, about 0.13% falls within the top ten clones.

The donors were healthy, HIV-negative adults who had no recently reported acute infections or vaccinations. Every donor was a Caucasian adult residing in Nashville, Tennessee, USA. Magnetic negative selection was used to enrich CD4+ T cells, after which naive cells were positively selected on CD45RA and the negative fraction became the memory subset. After blood collection by leukapheresis, PBMCs were isolated using Ficoll-Histopaque density gradient centrifugation and then cryopreserved in the vapor phase of liquid nitrogen. Analytical flow cytometry was used to check the purity and quantity of each magnetically sorted T cell population. Genomic DNA was isolated from every sorted fraction and measured by UV absorbance on a Nanodrop 2000c.

The sequencing sample was made of naive CD4+ T cells sorted from blood. What this sample's cell subset or site label stands for: CD45RA+ positively selected. The chain employs TRBV5-1 and TRBJ1-1; the D gene is perhaps TRBD1, from 6 matching bases. This clonotype originated in a man younger than 35 in good health. The nucleotides read TGCGCCAGCAGCTTTCAACAGGGAGGCGGCACTGAAGCTTTCTTT. This yields the protein CASSFQQGGGTEAFF.